Listed below are T cell receptor beta chains from one sample, sequenced in a study of neurological immune-mediated disorders. TCRdb fed the 5' RACE reads into MiXCR, producing one record per CDR3 protein. Seen here are about 10,000 distinct CDR3 sequences, more than 20% observed once, and the top ten hold roughly 15%. Sequencing was performed on CD8+ T cells from blood. These receptors originate from a woman aged 40-49 years with multiple sclerosis. CDR3s include the opening cysteine and the closing phenylalanine or tryptophan. D genes are given only for firm matches. The size of a clone is reported for some rows only, either as once, few or many, or as a class for expanded clones.

>.|TRBV5-1|17|TRBJ1-5|many
CASSLPGGDWRNQPQHF
TGCGCCAGCAGCCTGCCCGGCGGGGACTGGCGCAATCAGCCCCAGCATTTT
>TRBD1|TRBV29-1|16|TRBJ2-6|medium-sized
CSVGPGQGTGANVLTF
TGCAGCGTTGGACCGGGACAGGGGACTGGGGCCAACGTCCTGACTTTC
>TRBD1|TRBV7-9|13|TRBJ2-7|many
CASSQSTGGEQYF
TGTGCCAGCAGCCAATCGACAGGGGGTGAGCAGTACTTC
>TRBD1|TRBV29-1|12|TRBJ2-7|medium-sized
CSVEDRAYEQYF
TGCAGCGTTGAGGACAGGGCCTACGAGCAGTACTTC
>.|TRBV5-5|14|TRBJ1-1|many
CASSFLSMNTEAFF
TGTGCCAGCAGCTTCCTCTCGATGAACACTGAAGCTTTCTTT
>.|TRBV20-1|13|TRBJ1-4|many
CSASDGINEKLFF
TGCAGTGCCTCGGACGGGATTAATGAAAAACTGTTTTTT
>.|TRBV27|16|TRBJ1-1|many
CASSLNPGTYNTEAFF
TGTGCCAGCAGTTTAAATCCCGGGACATACAACACTGAAGCTTTCTTT
>.|TRBV5-1|12|TRBJ2-7|few
CASSSTSYEQYF
TGCGCCAGCAGCTCCACCTCCTACGAGCAGTACTTC
>.|TRBV5-1|13|TRBJ2-2|.
CASNAGNTGELFF
TGCGCCAGCAACGCAGGGAACACCGGGGAGCTGTTTTTT
>.|TRBV5-1|14|TRBJ1-1|.
CASRGVTTNTEAFF
TGCGCCAGCAGGGGAGTCACTACGAACACTGAAGCTTTCTTT
>TRBD1|TRBV4-1|15|TRBJ2-7|medium-sized
CASSGLDRGHYEQYF
TGCGCCAGCAGCGGATTGGACAGGGGACACTACGAGCAGTACTTC
>TRBD1|TRBV5-1|15|TRBJ1-1|medium-sized
CASSTGQGQYAEAFF
TGCGCCAGCAGCACGGGACAGGGGCAGTATGCTGAAGCTTTCTTT
>TRBD2|TRBV12-5|17|TRBJ2-1|medium-sized
CASGLIRTSGDYNEQFF
TGTGCTAGTGGTTTGATAAGGACTAGCGGGGACTACAATGAGCAGTTCTTC
>.|TRBV24-1|13|TRBJ2-7|medium-sized
CATQDGRGYEQYF
TGTGCCACCCAGGACGGGCGAGGCTACGAGCAGTACTTC
>TRBD1|TRBV27|12|TRBJ2-7|.
CASGTGPYEQYF
TGTGCCAGCGGGACAGGTCCATACGAGCAGTACTTC
>TRBD2|TRBV6-5|15|TRBJ2-3|many
CASSMTSWDTDTQYF
TGTGCCAGCAGTATGACTAGCTGGGACACAGATACGCAGTATTTT
>TRBD2|TRBV29-1|15|TRBJ2-3|many
CSVESYGGAEDTQYF
TGCAGCGTTGAATCGTACGGGGGGGCGGAAGATACGCAGTATTTT
>.|TRBV5-6|13|TRBJ2-3|many
CASSFPFPDTQYF
TGTGCCAGCAGCTTTCCGTTCCCAGATACGCAGTATTTT
>TRBD1|TRBV6-5|14|TRBJ1-2|many
CASRRGQLNYGYTF
TGTGCCAGCAGGCGGGGACAGTTAAACTATGGCTACACCTTC
>TRBD1|TRBV27|15|TRBJ2-7|many
CASSLGQGAYYEQYF
TGTGCCAGCAGTCTAGGACAGGGGGCTTACTACGAGCAGTACTTC
>TRBD1|TRBV29-1|13|TRBJ1-2|medium-sized
CSVPGQGNYGYTF
TGCAGCGTCCCGGGACAGGGGAACTATGGCTACACCTTC
>TRBD2|TRBV28|16|TRBJ2-1|once
CASSLPSGRGALEQFF
TGTGCCAGCAGTTTGCCTTCTGGGCGGGGGGCCCTTGAGCAGTTCTTC
>.|TRBV7-9|18|TRBJ2-3|medium-sized
CASSLPRLGRRMTDTQYF
TGTGCCAGCAGCTTACCCCGCCTCGGACGGAGGATGACAGATACGCAGTATTTT
>.|TRBV7-8|16|TRBJ1-2|.
CASSLNPGTGDYGYTF
TGTGCCAGCAGCCTTAACCCAGGGACGGGAGACTATGGCTACACCTTC
>.|TRBV12-3/TRBV12-4|14|TRBJ1-1|many
CASSLGQLPSGTFF
TGTGCCAGCAGTTTAGGACAGTTACCAAGCGGGACTTTCTTT
>.|TRBV12-3/TRBV12-4|13|TRBJ2-7|many
CASMWGGSLEQYF
TGTGCCAGCATGTGGGGGGGCTCCCTTGAGCAGTACTTC
>.|TRBV7-2|15|TRBJ2-2|many
CASSGRDRITGELFF
TGTGCCAGCAGCGGCCGTGACAGGATAACGGGGGAGCTGTTTTTT
>.|TRBV6-6|13|TRBJ2-1|many
CASSYSGGHEQFF
TGTGCCAGCAGTTACTCGGGCGGGCATGAGCAGTTCTTC
>TRBD1|TRBV9|15|TRBJ1-2|medium-sized
CASSLRQGGPLGYTF
TGTGCCAGCAGCTTGCGACAGGGGGGGCCCCTTGGCTACACCTTC
>.|TRBV11-2|12|TRBJ1-2|.
CASSSERGGYTF
TGTGCCAGCAGCTCGGAAAGGGGTGGCTACACCTTC
>.|TRBV6-5|12|TRBJ1-2|.
CASSYWGSGYTF
TGTGCCAGCAGTTACTGGGGGAGCGGCTACACCTTC
>TRBD2|TRBV6-6|16|TRBJ2-5|many
CASRLAGGHPQETQYF
TGTGCCAGCAGGCTAGCGGGGGGTCACCCTCAAGAGACCCAGTACTTC
>.|TRBV7-9|17|TRBJ1-1|many
CASSLVGLGPMNTEAFF
TGTGCCAGCAGCTTAGTTGGATTGGGGCCTATGAACACTGAAGCTTTCTTT
>TRBD1|TRBV3-1|16|TRBJ2-7|many
CASSPPFGQGLYEQYF
TGTGCCAGCAGCCCGCCCTTCGGACAGGGCTTGTACGAGCAGTACTTC
>.|TRBV30|13|TRBJ1-1|many
CAWSVMGNTEAFF
TGTGCCTGGAGTGTCATGGGGAACACTGAAGCTTTCTTT
>.|TRBV20-1|13|TRBJ1-5|many
CSAVEFLNQPQHF
TGCAGTGCTGTTGAGTTTCTAAATCAGCCCCAGCATTTT
>.|TRBV5-6|13|TRBJ1-1|.
CASSLGGPTEAFF
TGTGCCAGCAGCTTGGGAGGGCCCACTGAAGCTTTCTTT
>.|TRBV11-2|13|TRBJ1-4|medium-sized
CASSRPGDEKLFF
TGTGCCAGCAGCCGTCCAGGGGACGAAAAACTGTTTTTT
>.|TRBV9|12|TRBJ1-2|medium-sized
CASSLHPYGYTF
TGTGCCAGCAGCCTTCACCCCTATGGCTACACCTTC
>.|TRBV5-1|14|TRBJ1-1|.
CASSFPDRNTEAFF
TGCGCCAGCAGCTTCCCGGACAGGAACACTGAAGCTTTCTTT
>.|TRBV20-1|12|TRBJ1-1|many
CSARWGNTEAFF
TGCAGTGCTAGGTGGGGGAACACTGAAGCTTTCTTT
>.|TRBV5-1|15|TRBJ2-7|medium-sized
CASSISGPSSYEQYF
TGCGCCAGCAGCATATCCGGGCCGAGCTCCTACGAGCAGTACTTC
>TRBD2|TRBV3-1|15|TRBJ2-7|many
CASSQDWQRGYEQYF
TGTGCCAGCAGCCAAGATTGGCAGCGGGGCTACGAGCAGTACTTC
>.|TRBV15|15|TRBJ1-2|few
CATSSPGPRGYGYTF
TGTGCCACCAGCAGCCCCGGGCCCCGGGGGTATGGCTACACCTTC
>TRBD1|TRBV7-8|14|TRBJ2-7|.
CASSSGGQTYEQYF
TGTGCCAGCAGCTCAGGGGGACAGACCTACGAGCAGTACTTC
>.|TRBV11-2|12|TRBJ2-1|many
CASSYSGNEQFF
TGTGCCAGCAGCTACAGTGGAAATGAGCAGTTCTTC
>TRBD1|TRBV5-1|16|TRBJ1-6|medium-sized
CASSLGTGDYNSPLHF
TGCGCCAGCAGCTTAGGGACAGGGGACTATAATTCACCCCTCCACTTT
>.|TRBV4-3|16|TRBJ2-7|.
CASSQGVDNGLYEQYF
TGCGCCAGCAGCCAAGGCGTGGACAACGGCTTATACGAGCAGTACTTC
>TRBD2|TRBV7-9|15|TRBJ2-7|many
CASSLRGGLSYEQYF
TGTGCCAGCAGCTTACGGGGGGGCCTCTCCTACGAGCAGTACTTC
>TRBD2|TRBV7-8|14|TRBJ2-3|.
CASGAGDSTDTQYF
TGTGCCAGCGGGGCGGGGGATTCCACAGATACGCAGTATTTT
>.|TRBV5-6|15|TRBJ2-2|medium-sized
CASNTGFRPTGELFF
TGTGCCAGCAACACGGGATTCCGGCCCACCGGGGAGCTGTTTTTT
>.|TRBV7-6|15|TRBJ1-2|medium-sized
CASSLGSSGGYGYTF
TGTGCCAGCAGCTTAGGGAGCTCTGGGGGCTATGGCTACACCTTC
>.|TRBV7-6|13|TRBJ1-2|many
CASSLSPTGPYTF
TGTGCCAGCAGCCTTTCCCCCACAGGACCCTACACCTTC
>.|TRBV9|12|TRBJ2-1|.
CASGSSQGEQFF
TGTGCCAGCGGGTCGAGCCAGGGTGAGCAGTTCTTC
>TRBD1|TRBV27|16|TRBJ1-5|many
CASSWTGGLSNQPQHF
TGTGCCAGCAGTTGGACAGGGGGGTTGAGCAATCAGCCCCAGCATTTT